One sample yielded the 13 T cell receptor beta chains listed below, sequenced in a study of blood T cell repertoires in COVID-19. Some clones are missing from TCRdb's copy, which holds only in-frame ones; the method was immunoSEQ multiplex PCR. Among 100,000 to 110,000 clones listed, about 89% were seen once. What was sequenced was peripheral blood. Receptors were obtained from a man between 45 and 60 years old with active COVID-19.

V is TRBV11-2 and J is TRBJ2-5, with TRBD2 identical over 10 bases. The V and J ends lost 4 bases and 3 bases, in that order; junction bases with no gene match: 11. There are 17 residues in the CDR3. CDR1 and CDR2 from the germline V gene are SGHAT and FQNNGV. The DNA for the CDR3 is TGTGCCAGCAGCTCCAGCGGGAGGGCAGGGACAGAAGAGACCCAGTACTTC. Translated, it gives CASSSSGRAGTEETQYF.

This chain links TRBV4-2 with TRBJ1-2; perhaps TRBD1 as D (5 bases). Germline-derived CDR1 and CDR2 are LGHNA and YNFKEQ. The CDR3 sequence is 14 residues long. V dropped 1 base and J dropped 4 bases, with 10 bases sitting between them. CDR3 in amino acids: CASSQARQGYGYTF. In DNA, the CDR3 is TGTGCCAGCAGCCAAGCCCGCCAGGGCTATGGCTACACCTTC.

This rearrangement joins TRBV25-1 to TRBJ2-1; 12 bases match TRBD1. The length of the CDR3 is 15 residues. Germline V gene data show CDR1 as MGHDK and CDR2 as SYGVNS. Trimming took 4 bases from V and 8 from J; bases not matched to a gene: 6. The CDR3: CASSARDRGLDEQFF. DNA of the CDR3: TGTGCCAGCAGTGCCCGGGACAGGGGGCTCGATGAGCAGTTCTTC.

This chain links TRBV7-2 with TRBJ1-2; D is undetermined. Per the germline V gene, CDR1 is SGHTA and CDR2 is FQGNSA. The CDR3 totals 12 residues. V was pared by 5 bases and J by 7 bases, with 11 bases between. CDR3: CASSPEVGGYTF. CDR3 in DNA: TGTGCCAGCAGCCCAGAGGTCGGTGGCTACACCTTC.

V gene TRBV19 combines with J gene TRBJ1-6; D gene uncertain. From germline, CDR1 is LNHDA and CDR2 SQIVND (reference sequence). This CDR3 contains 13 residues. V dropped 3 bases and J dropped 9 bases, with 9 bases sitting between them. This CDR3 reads CASSIRGSSPLHF. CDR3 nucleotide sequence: TGTGCCAGTAGTATTCGCGGGTCTTCACCCCTCCACTTT.

Written as DNA, the CDR3 is TGTGCCAGTAGTATCGGTAGCGGGGGCCCCCGGCCTGGCGAGCAGTTCTTC. This encodes CASSIGSGGPRPGEQFF. The chain couples TRBV19 to TRBJ2-1; 9 nucleotides agree with TRBD2. Unmatched junction bases numbered 16, after V lost 3 bases and J lost 10 bases. The CDR3 length is 17 residues. In germline, CDR1 is LNHDA, CDR2 SQIVND (reference sequence).

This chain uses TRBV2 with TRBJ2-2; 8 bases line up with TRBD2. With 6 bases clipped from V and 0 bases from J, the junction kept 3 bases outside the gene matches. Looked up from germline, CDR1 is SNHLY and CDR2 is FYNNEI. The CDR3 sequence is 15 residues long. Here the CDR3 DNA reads TGTGCCAGCAGACCGGGACTAGCGAACACCGGGGAGCTGTTTTTT. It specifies CASRPGLANTGELFF.

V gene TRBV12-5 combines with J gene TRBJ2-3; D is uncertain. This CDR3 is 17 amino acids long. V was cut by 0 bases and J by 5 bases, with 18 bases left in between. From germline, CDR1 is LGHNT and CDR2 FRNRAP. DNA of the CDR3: TGTGCTAGTGGTTTGGTGGTGGGTTCCCTAGATGAAGATACGCAGTATTTT. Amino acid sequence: CASGLVVGSLDEDTQYF.

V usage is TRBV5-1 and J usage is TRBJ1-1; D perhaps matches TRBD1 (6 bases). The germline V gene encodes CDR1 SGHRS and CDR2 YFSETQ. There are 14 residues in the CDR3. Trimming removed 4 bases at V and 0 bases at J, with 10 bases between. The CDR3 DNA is TGCGCCAGCAGCCCACAGGGACTGAACACTGAAGCTTTCTTT. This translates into CASSPQGLNTEAFF.

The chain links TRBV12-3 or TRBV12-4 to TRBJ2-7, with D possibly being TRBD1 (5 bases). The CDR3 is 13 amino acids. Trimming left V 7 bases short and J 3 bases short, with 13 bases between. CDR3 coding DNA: TGTGCCAGCAAAAGGGGCCCGAACTACGAGCAGTACTTC. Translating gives CASKRGPNYEQYF.

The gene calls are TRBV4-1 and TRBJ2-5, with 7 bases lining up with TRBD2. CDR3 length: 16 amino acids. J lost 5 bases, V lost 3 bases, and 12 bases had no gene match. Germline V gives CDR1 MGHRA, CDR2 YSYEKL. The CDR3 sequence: CASSQGGAGRLETQYF. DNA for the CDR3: TGCGCCAGCAGCCAGGGGGGAGCGGGGAGGTTGGAGACCCAGTACTTC.

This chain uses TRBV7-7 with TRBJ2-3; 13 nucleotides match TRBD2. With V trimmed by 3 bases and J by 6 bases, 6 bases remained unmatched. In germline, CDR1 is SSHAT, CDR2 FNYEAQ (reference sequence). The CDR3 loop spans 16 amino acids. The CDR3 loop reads CASSFGLAGAGDTQYF. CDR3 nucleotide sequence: TGTGCCAGCAGCTTTGGACTAGCGGGGGCCGGGGATACGCAGTATTTT.

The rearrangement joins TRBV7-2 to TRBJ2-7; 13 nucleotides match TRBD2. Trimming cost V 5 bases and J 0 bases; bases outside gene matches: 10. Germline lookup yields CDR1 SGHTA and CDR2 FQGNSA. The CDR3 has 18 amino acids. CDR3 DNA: TGTGCCAGCAGCCCTCCCCGACTAGCGGGGGGAAGCTCCTACGAGCAGTACTTC. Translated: CASSPPRLAGGSSYEQYF.